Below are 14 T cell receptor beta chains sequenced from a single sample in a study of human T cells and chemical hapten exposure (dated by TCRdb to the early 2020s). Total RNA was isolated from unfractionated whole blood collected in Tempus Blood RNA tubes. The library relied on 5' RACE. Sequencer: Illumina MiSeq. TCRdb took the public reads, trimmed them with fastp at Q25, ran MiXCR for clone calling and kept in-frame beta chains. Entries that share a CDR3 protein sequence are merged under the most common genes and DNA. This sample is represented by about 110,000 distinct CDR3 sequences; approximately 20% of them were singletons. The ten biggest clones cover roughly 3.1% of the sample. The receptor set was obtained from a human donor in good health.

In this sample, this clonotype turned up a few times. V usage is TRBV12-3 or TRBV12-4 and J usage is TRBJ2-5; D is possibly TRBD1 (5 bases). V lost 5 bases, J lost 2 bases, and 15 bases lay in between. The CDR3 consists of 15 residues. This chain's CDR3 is CASSLRTTGQETQYF. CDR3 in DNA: TGTGCCAGCAGTCTCCGGACAACCGGACAAGAGACCCAGTACTTC.

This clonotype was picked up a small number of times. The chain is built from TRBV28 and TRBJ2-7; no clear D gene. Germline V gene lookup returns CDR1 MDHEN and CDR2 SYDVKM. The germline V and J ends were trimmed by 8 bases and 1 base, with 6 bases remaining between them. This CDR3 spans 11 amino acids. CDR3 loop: CASGISYEQYF. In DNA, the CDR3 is TGTGCCAGCGGGATTTCCTACGAGCAGTACTTC.

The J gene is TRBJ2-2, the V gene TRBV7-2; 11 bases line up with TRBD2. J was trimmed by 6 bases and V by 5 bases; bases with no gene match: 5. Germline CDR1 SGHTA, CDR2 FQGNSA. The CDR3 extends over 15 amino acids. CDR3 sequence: CASSPRGLAAGELFF. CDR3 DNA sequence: TGTGCCAGCAGCCCAAGGGGACTAGCGGCCGGGGAGCTGTTTTTT.

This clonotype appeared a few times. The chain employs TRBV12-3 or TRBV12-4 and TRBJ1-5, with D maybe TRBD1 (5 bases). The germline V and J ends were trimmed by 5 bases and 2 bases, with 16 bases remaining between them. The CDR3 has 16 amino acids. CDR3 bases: TGTGCCAGCAGTCGATTAGACAGTCGGGGCAATCAGCCCCAGCATTTT. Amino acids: CASSRLDSRGNQPQHF.

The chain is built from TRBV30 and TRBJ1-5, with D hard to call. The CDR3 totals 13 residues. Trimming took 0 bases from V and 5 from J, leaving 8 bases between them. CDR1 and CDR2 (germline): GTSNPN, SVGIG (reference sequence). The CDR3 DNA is TGTGCCTGGAGTGTTGCCACTGATCAGCCCCAGCATTTT. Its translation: CAWSVATDQPQHF.

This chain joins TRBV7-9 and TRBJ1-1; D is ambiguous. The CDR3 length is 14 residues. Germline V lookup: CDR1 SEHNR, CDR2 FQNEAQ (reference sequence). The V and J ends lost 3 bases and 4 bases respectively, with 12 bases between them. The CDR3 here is CASSLRELSTEAFF. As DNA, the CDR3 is TGTGCCAGCAGCTTGCGGGAGCTTAGCACTGAAGCTTTCTTT.

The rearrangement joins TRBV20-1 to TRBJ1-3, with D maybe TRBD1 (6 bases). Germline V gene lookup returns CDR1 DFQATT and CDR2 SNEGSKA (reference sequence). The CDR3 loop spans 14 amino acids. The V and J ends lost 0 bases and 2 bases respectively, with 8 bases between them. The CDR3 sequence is CSARDPGAGNTIYF. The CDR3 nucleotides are TGCAGTGCTAGAGATCCAGGGGCTGGAAACACCATATATTTT.

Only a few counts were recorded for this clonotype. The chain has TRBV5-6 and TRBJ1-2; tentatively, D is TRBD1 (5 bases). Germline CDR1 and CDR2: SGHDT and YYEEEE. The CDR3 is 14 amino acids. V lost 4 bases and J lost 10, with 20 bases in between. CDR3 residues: CASSPRAAGSFYTF. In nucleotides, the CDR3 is TGTGCCAGCAGCCCCAGGGCAGCAGGGAGCTTCTACACCTTC.

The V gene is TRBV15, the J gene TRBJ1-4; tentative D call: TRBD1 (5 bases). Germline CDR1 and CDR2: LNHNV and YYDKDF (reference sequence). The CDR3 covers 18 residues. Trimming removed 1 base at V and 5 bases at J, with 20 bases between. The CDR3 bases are TGTGCCACCAGCAGAGGCCGGACATCAGCGGGGATGAATGAAAAACTGTTTTTT. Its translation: CATSRGRTSAGMNEKLFF. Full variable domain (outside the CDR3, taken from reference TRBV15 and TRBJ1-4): DAMVIQNPRYQVTQFGKPVTLSCSQTLNHNVMYWYQQKSSQAPKLLFHYYDKDFNNEADTPDNFQSRRPNTSFCFLDIRSPGLGDTAMYLCATSRGRTSAGMNEKLFFGSGTQLSVL.

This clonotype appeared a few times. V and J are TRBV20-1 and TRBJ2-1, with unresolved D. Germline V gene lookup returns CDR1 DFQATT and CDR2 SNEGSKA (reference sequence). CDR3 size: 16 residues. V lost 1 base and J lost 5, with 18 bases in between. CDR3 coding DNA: TGCAGTGCTAGAGTCGGACGGCTGTCCCCGAACAATGAGCAGTTCTTC. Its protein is CSARVGRLSPNNEQFF.

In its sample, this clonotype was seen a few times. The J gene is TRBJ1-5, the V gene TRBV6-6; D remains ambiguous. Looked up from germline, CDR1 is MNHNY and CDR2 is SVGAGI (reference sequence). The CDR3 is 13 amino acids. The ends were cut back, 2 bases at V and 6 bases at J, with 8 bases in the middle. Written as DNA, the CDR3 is TGTGCCAGCAGTTACGGCAGTTCTCAGCCCCAGCATTTT. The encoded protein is CASSYGSSQPQHF.

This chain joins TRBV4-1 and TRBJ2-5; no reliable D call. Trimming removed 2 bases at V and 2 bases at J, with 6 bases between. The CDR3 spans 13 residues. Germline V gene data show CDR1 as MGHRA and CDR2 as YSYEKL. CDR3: CASSQWQQETQYF. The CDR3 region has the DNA TGCGCCAGCAGCCAATGGCAGCAAGAGACCCAGTACTTC.

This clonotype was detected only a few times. The CDR3 DNA follows: TGTGCCAGCAGCTTGGGTCCCTCCCGGTACAATGAGCAGTTCTTC. The encoded protein is CASSLGPSRYNEQFF. The chain employs TRBV7-9 and TRBJ2-1; the D is unclear. There are 15 residues in the CDR3. Per the germline V gene, CDR1 is SEHNR and CDR2 is FQNEAQ (reference sequence). Trimming took 3 bases from V and 4 from J, leaving 13 bases between them.

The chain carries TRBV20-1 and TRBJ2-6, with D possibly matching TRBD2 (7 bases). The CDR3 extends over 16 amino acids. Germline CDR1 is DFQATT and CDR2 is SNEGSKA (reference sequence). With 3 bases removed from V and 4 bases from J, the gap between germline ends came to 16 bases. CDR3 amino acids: CSASSPSGGGANVLTF. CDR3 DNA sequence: TGCAGTGCTAGCTCACCCTCGGGGGGCGGGGCCAACGTCCTGACTTTC.